Listed below are T cell receptor beta chains from one sample, sequenced in a study of cytomegalovirus exposure and HLA in healthy donors. The table came from immunoSEQ multiplex PCR; TCRdb's copy has only in-frame clones and leaves some out. The table has about 190,000 clones, 77% seen once. The material sequenced was PBMCs. Receptors were obtained from a woman aged 25-40 years in good health and CMV-seropositive. Each CDR3 is given with its conserved first and last residue. D genes are given only for firm matches. Some rows mark clone size as missing; the rest say once, few, many or name a class of expanded clone.

clone size: .; V gene: TRBV2; J gene: TRBJ2-2; CDR3 length: 16; D gene: TRBD1; CDR3 protein: CASRRRQGIGLGELFF; CDR3 DNA: TGTGCCAGCAGGAGGCGACAGGGGATAGGTTTGGGGGAGCTGTTTTTT
clone size: .; V gene: TRBV10-3; J gene: TRBJ1-5; CDR3 length: 16; D gene: TRBD1; CDR3 protein: CAISEFGGTDHQPQHF; CDR3 DNA: TGTGCCATCAGTGAGTTTGGGGGGACAGACCATCAGCCCCAGCATTTT
clone size: once; V gene: TRBV2; J gene: TRBJ2-1; CDR3 length: 14; D gene: .; CDR3 protein: CASTGGASYNEQFF; CDR3 DNA: TGTGCCAGCACCGGGGGAGCCTCCTACAATGAGCAGTTCTTC
clone size: .; V gene: TRBV9; J gene: TRBJ2-2; CDR3 length: 15; D gene: .; CDR3 protein: CASSVGQASAGELFF; CDR3 DNA: TGTGCCAGCAGCGTAGGACAGGCCAGCGCCGGGGAGCTGTTTTTT
clone size: .; V gene: TRBV28; J gene: TRBJ2-7; CDR3 length: 12; D gene: .; CDR3 protein: CASSLTSSEQYF; CDR3 DNA: TGTGCCAGCAGCCTGACTAGTTCCGAGCAGTACTTC
clone size: .; V gene: TRBV30; J gene: TRBJ2-2; CDR3 length: 13; D gene: .; CDR3 protein: CAWNGGNTGELFF; CDR3 DNA: TGTGCCTGGAACGGCGGGAACACCGGGGAGCTGTTTTTT
clone size: few; V gene: TRBV4-3; J gene: TRBJ1-6; CDR3 length: 14; D gene: .; CDR3 protein: CASSQANYNSPLHF; CDR3 DNA: TGCGCCAGCAGCCAAGCTAATTATAATTCACCCCTCCACTTT
clone size: .; V gene: TRBV9; J gene: TRBJ2-7; CDR3 length: 13; D gene: .; CDR3 protein: CASSPHPFGEQYF; CDR3 DNA: TGTGCCAGCAGCCCACACCCTTTCGGGGAGCAGTACTTC
clone size: .; V gene: TRBV7-2; J gene: TRBJ2-5; CDR3 length: 14; D gene: TRBD1; CDR3 protein: CASSLAWDRETQYF; CDR3 DNA: TGTGCCAGCAGCTTAGCGTGGGACAGGGAGACCCAGTACTTC
clone size: .; V gene: TRBV6-5; J gene: TRBJ1-2; CDR3 length: 15; D gene: TRBD1; CDR3 protein: CASSLGQGAISGYTF; CDR3 DNA: TGTGCCAGCAGCCTGGGACAGGGGGCAATATCTGGCTACACCTTC
clone size: .; V gene: TRBV29-1; J gene: TRBJ2-3; CDR3 length: 12; D gene: .; CDR3 protein: CSVEASTDTQYF; CDR3 DNA: TGCAGCGTTGAAGCTAGCACAGATACGCAGTATTTT
clone size: once; V gene: TRBV5-1; J gene: TRBJ2-5; CDR3 length: 15; D gene: TRBD1; CDR3 protein: CASSSLSRGRETQYF; CDR3 DNA: TGCGCCAGCAGTTCGCTCAGCAGGGGGCGGGAGACCCAGTACTTC
clone size: .; V gene: TRBV18; J gene: TRBJ1-2; CDR3 length: 14; D gene: .; CDR3 protein: CASSPPDRTYGYTF; CDR3 DNA: TGTGCCAGCTCACCACCGGACAGAACGTACGGCTACACCTTC
clone size: .; V gene: TRBV9; J gene: TRBJ2-3; CDR3 length: 15; D gene: .; CDR3 protein: CASSVEAASTDTQYF; CDR3 DNA: TGTGCCAGCAGCGTAGAAGCGGCCAGCACAGATACGCAGTATTTT
clone size: .; V gene: TRBV30; J gene: TRBJ1-6; CDR3 length: 12; D gene: .; CDR3 protein: CAWKYYDSPLHF; CDR3 DNA: TGTGCCTGGAAGTACTATGATTCACCCCTCCACTTT
clone size: .; V gene: TRBV29-1; J gene: TRBJ1-6; CDR3 length: 14; D gene: TRBD1; CDR3 protein: CSVRQGYNNSPLHF; CDR3 DNA: TGCAGCGTTAGACAGGGATATAATAATTCACCCCTCCACTTT
clone size: .; V gene: TRBV30; J gene: TRBJ1-1; CDR3 length: 12; D gene: .; CDR3 protein: CAWNPPGQEAFF; CDR3 DNA: TGTGCCTGGAACCCCCCTGGACAAGAAGCTTTCTTT
clone size: .; V gene: TRBV6-5; J gene: TRBJ1-2; CDR3 length: 15; D gene: TRBD1; CDR3 protein: CASRLSGTGADGYTF; CDR3 DNA: TGTGCCAGCAGACTCTCCGGGACAGGGGCGGACGGCTACACCTTC
clone size: .; V gene: TRBV19; J gene: TRBJ2-2; CDR3 length: 17; D gene: .; CDR3 protein: CASSVQDQLRYTGELFF; CDR3 DNA: TGTGCCAGTAGTGTACAGGACCAACTTCGATACACCGGGGAGCTGTTTTTT
clone size: .; V gene: TRBV7-6; J gene: TRBJ1-1; CDR3 length: 16; D gene: TRBD1; CDR3 protein: CASSGGTGKMNTEAFF; CDR3 DNA: TGTGCCAGCAGCGGCGGGACAGGGAAGATGAACACTGAAGCTTTCTTT
clone size: large; V gene: TRBV9; J gene: TRBJ2-5; CDR3 length: 17; D gene: .; CDR3 protein: CASSPRRGGPLQETQYF; CDR3 DNA: TGTGCCAGCAGCCCGAGGAGGGGGGGCCCTCTTCAAGAGACCCAGTACTTC
clone size: .; V gene: TRBV30; J gene: TRBJ1-1; CDR3 length: 11; D gene: .; CDR3 protein: CAWMYITEAFF; CDR3 DNA: TGTGCCTGGATGTATATCACTGAAGCTTTCTTT
clone size: once; V gene: TRBV28; J gene: TRBJ2-7; CDR3 length: 14; D gene: TRBD1; CDR3 protein: CAIPGQGAKNEQYF; CDR3 DNA: TGTGCCATCCCGGGGCAGGGGGCTAAAAACGAGCAGTACTTC
clone size: once; V gene: TRBV18; J gene: TRBJ2-3; CDR3 length: 16; D gene: TRBD1; CDR3 protein: CASSPWDRFGTDTQYF; CDR3 DNA: TGTGCCAGCTCACCCTGGGACAGGTTTGGGACAGATACGCAGTATTTT
clone size: .; V gene: TRBV4-2; J gene: TRBJ1-5; CDR3 length: 16; D gene: TRBD1; CDR3 protein: CASSPQGAGSNQPQHF; CDR3 DNA: TGTGCCAGCAGCCCCCAGGGGGCAGGTAGCAATCAGCCCCAGCATTTT
clone size: .; V gene: TRBV4-3; J gene: TRBJ2-1; CDR3 length: 18; D gene: TRBD2; CDR3 protein: CASSQALHMAGAYNEQFF; CDR3 DNA: TGCGCCAGCAGCCAAGCGCTTCATATGGCGGGAGCCTACAATGAGCAGTTCTTC
clone size: few; V gene: TRBV7-3; J gene: TRBJ2-1; CDR3 length: 14; D gene: .; CDR3 protein: CASSLMGYSNEQFF; CDR3 DNA: TGTGCCAGCAGCTTAATGGGCTACTCCAATGAGCAGTTCTTC
clone size: .; V gene: TRBV5-1; J gene: TRBJ2-1; CDR3 length: 14; D gene: TRBD2; CDR3 protein: CASSPRTSGNEQFF; CDR3 DNA: TGCGCCAGCAGCCCAAGGACTAGCGGGAATGAGCAGTTCTTC
clone size: once; V gene: TRBV5-1; J gene: TRBJ2-1; CDR3 length: 15; D gene: .; CDR3 protein: CASSLDSPDYDEQFF; CDR3 DNA: TGCGCCAGCAGCTTGGATAGCCCCGACTATGATGAGCAGTTCTTC
clone size: .; V gene: TRBV7-2; J gene: TRBJ1-1; CDR3 length: 15; D gene: TRBD1; CDR3 protein: CASSFYGTANTEAFF; CDR3 DNA: TGTGCCAGCAGCTTTTACGGGACAGCGAACACTGAAGCTTTCTTT
clone size: .; V gene: TRBV15; J gene: TRBJ2-7; CDR3 length: 16; D gene: TRBD2; CDR3 protein: CATSRARTSGSQGQYF; CDR3 DNA: TGTGCCACCAGCAGAGCCAGGACTAGCGGGAGTCAGGGGCAGTACTTC
clone size: .; V gene: TRBV27; J gene: TRBJ2-3; CDR3 length: 14; D gene: TRBD1; CDR3 protein: CASRPTGGLDTQYF; CDR3 DNA: TGTGCCAGCAGGCCCACAGGGGGTTTAGATACGCAGTATTTT
clone size: .; V gene: TRBV4-1; J gene: TRBJ2-7; CDR3 length: 17; D gene: TRBD1; CDR3 protein: CASSQVRGPQITYEQYF; CDR3 DNA: TGCGCCAGCAGCCAAGTCAGGGGGCCCCAAATAACCTACGAGCAGTACTTC
clone size: .; V gene: TRBV29-1; J gene: TRBJ2-3; CDR3 length: 14; D gene: .; CDR3 protein: CSVVGPENGDTQYF; CDR3 DNA: TGCAGCGTTGTAGGCCCGGAGAATGGGGATACGCAGTATTTT
clone size: .; V gene: TRBV29-1; J gene: TRBJ2-1; CDR3 length: 15; D gene: .; CDR3 protein: CSVEVRDTSYNEQFF; CDR3 DNA: TGCAGCGTTGAAGTAAGGGACACCTCCTACAATGAGCAGTTCTTC
clone size: few; V gene: TRBV7-2; J gene: TRBJ2-2; CDR3 length: 16; D gene: TRBD2; CDR3 protein: CASSLLAGGNTGELFF; CDR3 DNA: TGTGCCAGCAGCTTACTAGCGGGGGGTAACACCGGGGAGCTGTTTTTT
clone size: .; V gene: TRBV6-5; J gene: TRBJ1-1; CDR3 length: 12; D gene: .; CDR3 protein: CASKDSNTEAFF; CDR3 DNA: TGTGCCAGCAAGGACAGCAACACTGAAGCTTTCTTT
clone size: .; V gene: TRBV2; J gene: TRBJ2-3; CDR3 length: 15; D gene: TRBD2; CDR3 protein: CASSPRTSGGDTQYF; CDR3 DNA: TGTGCCAGCAGTCCCCGGACTAGCGGGGGAGATACGCAGTATTTT
clone size: .; V gene: TRBV6-1; J gene: TRBJ2-3; CDR3 length: 15; D gene: TRBD2; CDR3 protein: CASSEGTSGGNTQYF; CDR3 DNA: TGTGCCAGCAGTGAAGGAACTAGCGGGGGTAATACGCAGTATTTT
clone size: .; V gene: TRBV6-6; J gene: TRBJ1-2; CDR3 length: 13; D gene: .; CDR3 protein: CASSRQRNYGYTF; CDR3 DNA: TGTGCCAGCAGTCGACAGAGGAACTATGGCTACACCTTC
clone size: .; V gene: TRBV7-9; J gene: TRBJ2-5; CDR3 length: 16; D gene: TRBD1; CDR3 protein: CASSHSYRGPVETQYF; CDR3 DNA: TGTGCCAGCAGCCACTCGTACAGGGGGCCGGTGGAGACCCAGTACTTC
clone size: .; V gene: TRBV10-3; J gene: TRBJ1-4; CDR3 length: 15; D gene: .; CDR3 protein: CAISETRVKREKLFF; CDR3 DNA: TGTGCCATCAGTGAGACTAGGGTAAAGAGAGAAAAACTGTTTTTT
clone size: .; V gene: TRBV25-1; J gene: TRBJ2-2; CDR3 length: 16; D gene: TRBD1; CDR3 protein: CASMGTGTRIAGELFF; CDR3 DNA: TGTGCCAGTATGGGGACAGGGACAAGAATCGCCGGGGAGCTGTTTTTT
clone size: .; V gene: TRBV28; J gene: TRBJ2-1; CDR3 length: 11; D gene: .; CDR3 protein: CASSLSRGQFF; CDR3 DNA: TGTGCCAGCAGTTTATCCCGAGGGCAGTTCTTC
clone size: few; V gene: TRBV5-1; J gene: TRBJ2-5; CDR3 length: 16; D gene: TRBD2; CDR3 protein: CASSSGGLAGRETQYF; CDR3 DNA: TGCGCCAGCAGCTCAGGTGGACTAGCGGGAAGAGAGACCCAGTACTTC
clone size: .; V gene: TRBV19; J gene: TRBJ2-3; CDR3 length: 16; D gene: TRBD2; CDR3 protein: CASKRRTSGSTDTQYF; CDR3 DNA: TGTGCCAGCAAAAGGAGGACTAGCGGAAGCACAGATACGCAGTATTTT
clone size: .; V gene: TRBV7-2; J gene: TRBJ1-5; CDR3 length: 14; D gene: .; CDR3 protein: CASSLVSGDQPQHF; CDR3 DNA: TGTGCCAGCAGTTTAGTATCTGGAGATCAGCCCCAGCATTTT
clone size: .; V gene: TRBV9; J gene: TRBJ2-3; CDR3 length: 15; D gene: .; CDR3 protein: CASSLGGRATDTQYF; CDR3 DNA: TGTGCCAGCAGCCTCGGGGGGCGGGCTACAGATACGCAGTATTTT
clone size: .; V gene: TRBV7-2; J gene: TRBJ1-3; CDR3 length: 14; D gene: .; CDR3 protein: CASSFYLGGNTIYF; CDR3 DNA: TGTGCCAGCAGCTTTTATCTGGGCGGAAACACCATATATTTT
clone size: .; V gene: TRBV27; J gene: TRBJ2-7; CDR3 length: 14; D gene: TRBD1; CDR3 protein: CASSFLGQGDEQYF; CDR3 DNA: TGTGCCAGCAGTTTCTTGGGACAGGGAGACGAGCAGTACTTC
clone size: .; V gene: TRBV18; J gene: TRBJ1-2; CDR3 length: 15; D gene: TRBD1; CDR3 protein: CASSPQRAGGVGYTF; CDR3 DNA: TGTGCCAGCTCACCACAGAGGGCAGGGGGCGTTGGCTACACCTTC
clone size: few; V gene: TRBV5-1; J gene: TRBJ2-1; CDR3 length: 11; D gene: .; CDR3 protein: CASSLENEQFF; CDR3 DNA: TGCGCCAGCAGCTTAGAGAATGAGCAGTTCTTC
clone size: once; V gene: TRBV6-6; J gene: TRBJ2-1; CDR3 length: 14; D gene: TRBD1; CDR3 protein: CAAKGGTGYNEQFF; CDR3 DNA: TGTGCCGCCAAAGGGGGGACAGGCTACAATGAGCAGTTCTTC
clone size: .; V gene: TRBV29-1; J gene: TRBJ2-5; CDR3 length: 12; D gene: .; CDR3 protein: CSVVGGQETQYF; CDR3 DNA: TGCAGCGTTGTTGGAGGGCAAGAGACCCAGTACTTC
clone size: few; V gene: TRBV27; J gene: TRBJ2-7; CDR3 length: 13; D gene: .; CDR3 protein: CASSIGQPYEQYF; CDR3 DNA: TGTGCCAGCAGTATCGGACAGCCCTACGAGCAGTACTTC
clone size: .; V gene: TRBV30; J gene: TRBJ2-5; CDR3 length: 15; D gene: TRBD2; CDR3 protein: CAWSGLAGGVRTQYF; CDR3 DNA: TGTGCCTGGAGTGGACTAGCGGGAGGCGTCAGGACCCAGTACTTC
clone size: .; V gene: TRBV7-7; J gene: TRBJ2-5; CDR3 length: 13; D gene: TRBD1; CDR3 protein: CASSADRGETQYF; CDR3 DNA: TGTGCTAGCAGCGCGGACAGGGGCGAGACCCAGTACTTC
clone size: .; V gene: TRBV25-1; J gene: TRBJ2-7; CDR3 length: 12; D gene: .; CDR3 protein: CASSDRSYEQYF; CDR3 DNA: TGTGCCAGCAGTGACAGATCCTACGAGCAGTACTTC
clone size: .; V gene: TRBV5-4; J gene: TRBJ2-7; CDR3 length: 15; D gene: .; CDR3 protein: CASSSDIYYSYEQYF; CDR3 DNA: TGTGCCAGCAGTTCCGATATATACTACTCCTACGAGCAGTACTTC